Shown below are 28 T cell receptor beta chains from a single sample sequenced in a study of cytotoxic CD8 clonotypes in ibrutinib-treated CLL. Assay used: immunoSEQ multiplex PCR; TCRdb lists only in-frame clones, some missing. This sample has 130,000 to 150,000 clones, with around three quarters found just once. The source material was PBMCs, sampled after 12 months of ibrutinib treatment. The receptors shown here come from a human donor with chronic lymphocytic leukemia.

The chain is built from TRBV6-5 and TRBJ1-4; no firm D call. CDR1 and CDR2 from the germline V gene are MNHEY and SVGAGI. CDR3 length equals 16 residues. Trimming shortened V by 0 bases and J by 7 bases, and 15 bases separated the two germline ends. Here the CDR3 DNA reads TGTGCCAGCAGTTACTCGAGTAGACCCCATGTTGAAAAACTGTTTTTT. This translates into CASSYSSRPHVEKLFF.

This chain links TRBV7-2 with TRBJ2-7; D call uncertain. Germline lookup yields CDR1 SGHTA and CDR2 FQGNSA. The ends were cut back, 3 bases at V and 0 bases at J, with 9 bases in the middle. This CDR3 comprises 14 residues. CDR3 region: CASSLAVSSYEQYF. The CDR3 DNA follows: TGTGCCAGCAGCTTGGCGGTGAGCTCCTACGAGCAGTACTTC. The full variable domain, its missing parts supplied by reference TRBV7-2 and TRBJ2-7, is GAGVSQSPSNKVTEKGKDVELRCDPISGHTALYWYRQSLGQGLEFLIYFQGNSAPDKSGLPSDRFSAERTGGSVSTLTIQRTQQEDSAVYLCASSLAVSSYEQYFGPGTRLTVT.

The chain couples TRBV5-5 to TRBJ2-7; D gene unclear. Trimming took 1 base from V and 5 from J, leaving 10 bases between them. This CDR3 region has 13 residues. Per germline, CDR1 SGHKS and CDR2 YYEKEE (reference sequence). CDR3 nucleotide sequence: TGTGCCAGCAGCTTGCGTGTGTTCGACGAGCAGTACTTC. It specifies CASSLRVFDEQYF. The full variable domain, with the rest looked up from reference TRBV5-5 and TRBJ2-7, is DAGVTQSPTHLIKTRGQQVTLRCSPISGHKSVSWYQQVLGQGPQFIFQYYEKEERGRGNFPDRFSARQFPNYSSELNVNALLLGDSALYLCASSLRVFDEQYFGPGTRLTVT.

A note on this clone: Only one base separates this from a far larger clonotype, so it likely reflects a read error. J is TRBJ2-1 and V is TRBV6-5, with D perhaps matching TRBD1 (5 bases). The length of the CDR3 is 11 residues. Germline V gene lookup returns CDR1 MNHEY and CDR2 SVGAGI. CDR3 in amino acids: CAISAGNEQFF. Written as DNA, the CDR3 is TGTGCCATCAGTGCAGGGAATGAGCAGTTCTTC.

This clone has just one count. This chain joins TRBV7-2 and TRBJ2-3; the D call may be TRBD1 or TRBD2 (5 bases each). Germline-derived CDR1 and CDR2 are SGHTA and FQGNSA. V lost 4 bases to trimming and J lost 4 bases, with 12 bases between them. CDR3 size: 14 residues. The CDR3 nucleotides are TGTGCCAGCAGCTCGCAGGGAGTTGCAGATACGCAGTATTTT. It is translated as CASSSQGVADTQYF.

The V gene is TRBV7-9, the J gene TRBJ2-7; no reliable D call. V was clipped by 2 bases and J by 3 bases, with 11 bases between them. The CDR3 extends over 14 amino acids. The germline V gene has CDR1 SEHNR and CDR2 FQNEAQ (reference sequence). The CDR3 protein is CASSLSVTGYEQYF. The CDR3 nucleotides are TGTGCCAGCAGCTTAAGTGTTACTGGCTACGAGCAGTACTTC.

The chain links TRBV12-5 to TRBJ2-3, with 8 nucleotides matching TRBD2. There are 14 residues in the CDR3. J gave up 6 bases and V 3 bases, and 5 bases lay outside the gene matches. CDR1 is LGHNT, CDR2 FRNRAP, per germline. DNA for the CDR3: TGTGCTAGTGGTTTCACGAGCGGGGGCGATACGCAGTATTTT. Translating gives CASGFTSGGDTQYF.

This clone has only a few counts. V usage is TRBV27 and J usage is TRBJ2-5, with TRBD2 identical over 9 bases. This CDR3 is 15 amino acids long. Germline CDR1 reads MNHEY; CDR2 reads SMNVEV (reference sequence). Trimming cost V 7 bases and J 5 bases; bases outside gene matches: 11. Here the CDR3 reads CASIDYSGSTETQYF. DNA of the CDR3: TGTGCCAGCATCGATTATAGCGGGAGTACGGAGACCCAGTACTTC.

V and J are TRBV10-3 and TRBJ2-3, with D perhaps being TRBD1 or TRBD2 (5 bases each). V dropped 10 bases and J dropped 2 bases, with 16 bases sitting between them. Germline V CDR1 and CDR2: ENHRY, SYGVKD. The CDR3 has 14 residues. The CDR3 nucleotides read TGTGCCACCTGGGACCCTAGTGCCACAGATACGCAGTATTTT. Its protein is CATWDPSATDTQYF.

The rearrangement uses TRBV4-1 and TRBJ2-7, with a tentative D call TRBD1 (6 bases). CDR3 length: 14 residues. Trimming took 4 bases from V and 2 from J, leaving 12 bases between them. Germline assignment: CDR1 MGHRA and CDR2 YSYEKL. DNA for the CDR3: TGCGCCAGCAGCCCCGTGACAGGAACCTACGAGCAGTACTTC. Protein product: CASSPVTGTYEQYF.

The J gene is TRBJ1-4, the V gene TRBV5-1, with 8 bases lining up with TRBD1. Germline CDR1 SGHRS, CDR2 YFSETQ. V lost 1 base to trimming and J lost 6 bases; unmatched junction nucleotides: 8. The CDR3 consists of 16 residues. The CDR3 bases are TGCGCCAGCAGCTTGATGGGCAGGGGGCCGGATGAAAAACTGTTTTTT. Translation: CASSLMGRGPDEKLFF.

The chain links TRBV7-3 to TRBJ2-5, with TRBD1 matching over 7 bases. CDR1 and CDR2 (germline): SGHTA, FQGTGA. There are 15 residues in the CDR3. V shed 0 bases, J shed 5 bases, and the junction held 6 bases outside the gene matches. The CDR3, as DNA: TGTGCCAGCAGCTTAACGGGACAGAGATGGGAGACCCAGTACTTC. It encodes CASSLTGQRWETQYF. Looking up the rest from reference TRBV7-3 and TRBJ2-5 gives the full variable domain: GAGVSQTPSNKVTEKGKYVELRCDPISGHTALYWYRQSLGQGPEFLIYFQGTGAADDSGLPNDRFFAVRPEGSVSTLKIQRTERGDSAVYLCASSLTGQRWETQYFGPGTRLLVL.

This clone occurred a few times. V gene TRBV19 combines with J gene TRBJ2-7; D gene uncertain. V lost 5 bases to trimming and J lost 3 bases, with 11 bases between them. From germline, CDR1 is LNHDA and CDR2 SQIVND (reference sequence). The CDR3 spans 13 residues. The CDR3 reads CASSLRRNYEQYF. The CDR3 DNA sequence: TGTGCCAGTAGTTTAAGACGGAACTACGAGCAGTACTTC.

V gene TRBV5-1 combines with J gene TRBJ1-1, with TRBD1 identical over 7 bases. Germline CDR1 and CDR2: SGHRS and YFSETQ. J gave up 4 bases and V 4 bases, and 10 bases lay outside the gene matches. This CDR3 is 15 amino acids long. In DNA, the CDR3 is TGCGCCAGCAGCGCCGGGGCCTCAGGGGGCACTGAAGCTTTCTTT. It encodes CASSAGASGGTEAFF.

The CDR3 DNA is TGTGCCAGCAGCTTAGTTGGGACTAGCGGGAGGACAGATACGCAGTATTTT. This codes for CASSLVGTSGRTDTQYF. The rearrangement uses TRBV7-2 and TRBJ2-3, with 15 bases identical to TRBD2. The germline gives CDR1 SGHTA, CDR2 FQGNSA. CDR3 length: 17 amino acids. Trimming removed 1 base from V and 3 bases from J; junction bases left unmatched: 2.

The rearrangement uses TRBV30 and TRBJ2-2, with 9 bases aligning to TRBD1. CDR1 is GTSNPN and CDR2 is SVGIG in the germline V gene (reference sequence). The length of the CDR3 is 14 residues. J gave up 4 bases and V 5 bases, and 5 bases lay outside the gene matches. The CDR3 protein is CAWDGTGPTGELFF. In nucleotides, the CDR3 is TGTGCCTGGGACGGGACAGGGCCCACCGGGGAGCTGTTTTTT.

The chain uses TRBV7-2 and TRBJ1-4; no clear D. In germline, CDR1 is SGHTA, CDR2 FQGNSA. The CDR3 is made up of 14 amino acids. V was shortened by 5 bases and J by 4 bases, with 11 bases between the two germline ends. The CDR3 here is CASSPDRYNEKLFF. DNA of the CDR3: TGTGCCAGCAGCCCCGACCGATATAATGAAAAACTGTTTTTT.

The genes are TRBV13 and TRBJ2-7, with D perhaps matching TRBD2 (6 bases). CDR1 and CDR2 from the germline V gene are PRHDT and FYEKMQ (reference sequence). There are 15 residues in the CDR3. Trimming shortened V by 4 bases and J by 3 bases, and 16 bases separated the two germline ends. This CDR3 is CASSSWWGEIYEQYF. The CDR3 DNA reads TGTGCCAGCAGCTCCTGGTGGGGGGAAATCTACGAGCAGTACTTC.

This clone turned up a few times. J is TRBJ1-2 and V is TRBV7-9; no firm D call. The germline V and J ends were trimmed by 3 bases and 5 bases, with 10 bases remaining between them. Germline V lookup: CDR1 SEHNR, CDR2 FQNEAQ (reference sequence). The CDR3 covers 13 residues. The CDR3 DNA follows: TGTGCCAGCAGCTTCGATCCGGAGTATGGCTACACCTTC. Translating it yields CASSFDPEYGYTF.

This chain uses TRBV25-1 with TRBJ2-7; the D is unclear. The V end lost 1 base, the J end lost 3 bases, and 4 bases lay between the germline ends. CDR1 is MGHDK, CDR2 SYGVNS, per germline. This CDR3 contains 12 residues. The CDR3 region is CASSESSYEQYF. The CDR3 nucleotides read TGTGCCAGCAGTGAATCGAGCTACGAGCAGTACTTC.

The count of this clone is one. V is TRBV5-5 and J is TRBJ2-1, with D perhaps TRBD1 (5 bases). The CDR3 consists of 15 residues. V was pared by 5 bases and J by 2 bases, with 14 bases between. The germline V gene has CDR1 SGHKS and CDR2 YYEKEE (reference sequence). CDR3 in DNA: TGTGCCAGCAGGCAGGGCGAGTCAACCTACAATGAGCAGTTCTTC. This codes for CASRQGESTYNEQFF.

The rearrangement links TRBV6-1 to TRBJ2-7; TRBD2 is a possible D gene (5 bases). The CDR3 has 16 residues. CDR1 and CDR2 from the germline V gene are MNHNS and SASEGT. The V end lost 4 bases, the J end lost 0 bases, and 16 bases lay between the germline ends. The CDR3 DNA is TGTGCCAGCAGTGCAGAATTCCCGGGGTCCTCCTACGAGCAGTACTTC. It specifies CASSAEFPGSSYEQYF.

This clone was seen only a few times. The rearrangement links TRBV14 to TRBJ1-2, with 7 bases lining up with TRBD1. CDR3 length: 14 amino acids. V shed 3 bases and J 7 bases; nucleotides not matched to a gene: 8. CDR1 and CDR2 from the germline V gene are SGHDN and FVKESK. The CDR3 is CASSQDYRGIGYTF. The CDR3, as DNA: TGTGCCAGCAGCCAGGATTACAGGGGTATTGGCTACACCTTC.

The rearrangement links TRBV15 to TRBJ2-7; TRBD2 aligns across 14 bases. With V trimmed by 4 bases and J by 4 bases, 9 bases remained unmatched. Germline V gene data show CDR1 as LNHNV and CDR2 as YYDKDF (reference sequence). This CDR3 comprises 17 residues. For the CDR3, the DNA is TGTGCCACCAGCAAGGGACTAGCGGGAGTTCAGCTGTACGAGCAGTACTTC. This translates into CATSKGLAGVQLYEQYF.

CDR3 loop: CATSRDSGGDWNTGELFF. Here the CDR3 DNA reads TGTGCCACCAGCAGAGATTCCGGGGGTGACTGGAACACCGGGGAGCTGTTTTTT. This rearrangement joins TRBV15 to TRBJ2-2; possibly TRBD2 for D (6 bases). CDR3 size: 18 residues. Germline CDR1 reads LNHNV; CDR2 reads YYDKDF (reference sequence). Trimming pared 0 bases from V and 1 base from J, leaving 15 bases between.

This clone appeared a single time. V gene TRBV9 combines with J gene TRBJ2-3; D is undetermined. CDR1 is SGDLS, CDR2 YYNGEE, per germline. V lost 1 base to trimming and J lost 0 bases, with 9 bases between them. The CDR3 totals 15 residues. This CDR3 is CASSVSSTSTDTQYF. Written as DNA, the CDR3 is TGTGCCAGCAGCGTATCTTCAACTAGCACAGATACGCAGTATTTT.

The chain is built from TRBV27 and TRBJ1-5; 12 nucleotides line up with TRBD1. V lost 1 base and J lost 2; bases outside the gene matches: 15. Germline CDR1 is MNHEY and CDR2 is SMNVEV (reference sequence). This CDR3 region has 21 residues. CDR3 loop: CASSLFFSYGTGGRGNQPQHF. As DNA, the CDR3 is TGTGCCAGCAGTTTATTTTTTAGTTATGGGACAGGGGGCAGGGGCAATCAGCCCCAGCATTTT.

The chain combines TRBV2 with TRBJ1-1; possibly TRBD1 for D (6 bases). Per the germline V gene, CDR1 is SNHLY and CDR2 is FYNNEI. The CDR3 length is 14 residues. Trimming shortened V by 6 bases and J by 1 base, and 12 bases separated the two germline ends. CDR3: CASRPGRGNTEAFF. The CDR3 nucleotides read TGTGCCAGCAGGCCGGGCAGGGGGAACACTGAAGCTTTCTTT.